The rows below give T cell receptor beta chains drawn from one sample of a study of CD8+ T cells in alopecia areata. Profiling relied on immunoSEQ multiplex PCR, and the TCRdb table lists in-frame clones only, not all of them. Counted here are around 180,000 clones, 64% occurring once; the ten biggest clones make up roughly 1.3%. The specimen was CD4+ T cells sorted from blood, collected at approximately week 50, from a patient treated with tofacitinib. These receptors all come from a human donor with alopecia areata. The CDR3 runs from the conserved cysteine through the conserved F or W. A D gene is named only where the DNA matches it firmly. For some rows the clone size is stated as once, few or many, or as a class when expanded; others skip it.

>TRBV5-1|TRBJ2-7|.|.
CASSLGISADSYEQYF
TGCGCCAGCAGCTTGGGTATTTCCGCAGACTCCTACGAGCAGTACTTC
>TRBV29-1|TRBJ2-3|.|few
CSVEYGRTQYF
TGCAGCGTTGAATACGGTAGAACGCAGTATTTT
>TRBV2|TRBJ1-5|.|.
CASTEGGNQPQHF
TGTGCCAGCACCGAAGGCGGCAATCAGCCCCAGCATTTT
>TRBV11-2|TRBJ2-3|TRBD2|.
CASSLDPSGAVTDTQYF
TGTGCCAGCAGCTTAGATCCGAGCGGGGCCGTCACAGATACGCAGTATTTT
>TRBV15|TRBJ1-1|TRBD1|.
CATSRGDRAGTEAFF
TGTGCCACCAGCAGAGGGGACAGGGCGGGGACTGAAGCTTTCTTT
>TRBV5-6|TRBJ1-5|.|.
CASSLGPSGGQPQHF
TGTGCCAGCAGCTTGGGGCCGAGCGGAGGTCAGCCCCAGCATTTT
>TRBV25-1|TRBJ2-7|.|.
CASSAPGETYEQYF
TGTGCCAGCAGTGCCCCGGGAGAAACCTACGAGCAGTACTTC
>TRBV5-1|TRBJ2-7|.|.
CASSLALTYEQYF
TGCGCCAGCAGCTTGGCACTTACCTACGAGCAGTACTTC
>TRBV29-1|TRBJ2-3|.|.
CSVSSTDTQYF
TGCAGCGTGTCTAGCACAGATACGCAGTATTTT
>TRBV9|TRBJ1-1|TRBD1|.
CASSSEGARVAFF
TGTGCCAGCAGCTCAGAGGGGGCGCGTGTAGCTTTCTTT
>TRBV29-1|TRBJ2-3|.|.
CSSDSPGAGGTDTQYF
TGCAGCAGTGATTCCCCGGGGGCTGGAGGCACAGATACGCAGTATTTT
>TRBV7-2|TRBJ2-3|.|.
CASSLVNLGVTDTQYF
TGTGCCAGCAGCTTAGTAAATTTGGGGGTCACAGATACGCAGTATTTT
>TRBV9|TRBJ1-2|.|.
CASSATYGYTF
TGTGCCAGCAGCGCGACATATGGCTACACCTTC
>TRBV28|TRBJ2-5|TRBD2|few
CASSSGGEKTQYF
TGTGCCAGCAGTAGCGGGGGAGAGAAGACCCAGTACTTC
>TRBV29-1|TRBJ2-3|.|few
CSVELSAHTQYF
TGCAGCGTTGAGTTGTCTGCTCATACGCAGTATTTT
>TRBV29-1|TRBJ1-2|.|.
CSAGGQNYGYTF
TGCAGCGCTGGTGGACAGAACTATGGCTACACCTTC
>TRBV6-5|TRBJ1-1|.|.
CASRRGNTEAFF
TGTGCCAGCAGGAGGGGGAACACTGAAGCTTTCTTT
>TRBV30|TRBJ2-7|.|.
CAWSGTTSYEQYF
TGTGCCTGGAGTGGGACTACATCCTACGAGCAGTACTTC
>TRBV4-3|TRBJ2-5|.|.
CASSQERRGLETQYF
TGCGCCAGCAGCCAAGAGCGGAGGGGATTAGAGACCCAGTACTTC
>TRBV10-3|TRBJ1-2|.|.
CAISESEGRLSKGYTF
TGTGCCATCAGTGAGTCAGAGGGGCGACTATCGAAAGGCTACACCTTC
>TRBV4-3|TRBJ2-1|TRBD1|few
CASSQEADRGHEQFF
TGCGCCAGCAGCCAAGAAGCGGACAGGGGTCATGAGCAGTTCTTC
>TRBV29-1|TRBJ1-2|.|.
CSGAGGLYGYTF
TGCAGCGGCGCTGGGGGCCTCTATGGCTACACCTTC
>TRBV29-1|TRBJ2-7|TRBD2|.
CSVEWASGTYEQYF
TGCAGCGTTGAATGGGCTAGCGGAACCTACGAGCAGTACTTC
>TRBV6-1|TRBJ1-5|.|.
CASSEANTGSPWPQHF
TGTGCCAGCAGTGAAGCGAATACAGGGAGCCCTTGGCCCCAGCATTTT
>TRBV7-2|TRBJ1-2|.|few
CASSLAGKSGGGYTF
TGTGCCAGCAGCTTAGCCGGGAAATCGGGCGGTGGCTACACCTTC
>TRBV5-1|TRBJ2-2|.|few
CASSLASARSGELFF
TGCGCCAGCAGCTTGGCTAGCGCTCGGTCCGGGGAGCTGTTTTTT
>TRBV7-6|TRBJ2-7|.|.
CASSQRAGGFSYEQYF
TGTGCCAGCAGCCAGCGGGCAGGGGGGTTCTCCTACGAGCAGTACTTC
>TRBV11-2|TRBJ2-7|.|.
CASSSDGYEQYF
TGTGCCAGCAGCTCCGACGGTTACGAGCAGTACTTC
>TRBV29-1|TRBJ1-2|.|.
CSVKVFDYGYTF
TGCAGCGTTAAGGTCTTTGACTATGGCTACACCTTC
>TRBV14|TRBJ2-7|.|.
CASSKNTHYEQYF
TGTGCCAGCAGCAAAAATACCCACTACGAGCAGTACTTC
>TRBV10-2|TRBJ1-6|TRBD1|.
CASREGTAYNSPLHF
TGCGCCAGCAGGGAGGGGACAGCCTATAATTCACCCCTCCACTTT
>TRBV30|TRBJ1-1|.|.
CAWSVGGPHTLF
TGTGCCTGGAGTGTAGGTGGGCCACACACATTATTT
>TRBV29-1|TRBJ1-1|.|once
CSVVAPQNTEAFF
TGCAGCGTTGTGGCCCCTCAGAACACTGAAGCTTTCTTT
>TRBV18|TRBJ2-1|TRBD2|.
CASSPPRTSEDNEQFF
TGTGCCAGCTCACCACCGCGGACTAGCGAAGACAATGAGCAGTTCTTC
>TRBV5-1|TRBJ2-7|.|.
CASSLESQQYF
TGCGCCAGCAGCTTGGAGAGTCAGCAGTACTTC
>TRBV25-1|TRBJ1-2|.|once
CASSESEASNYGYTF
TGTGCCAGCAGTGAATCCGAGGCGTCTAACTATGGCTACACCTTC
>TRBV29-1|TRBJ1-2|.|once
CSVDGPYGYTF
TGCAGCGTTGACGGTCCCTATGGCTACACCTTC
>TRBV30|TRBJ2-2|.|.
CAWSVVHYTGELFF
TGTGCCTGGAGTGTTGTACACTACACCGGGGAGCTGTTTTTT
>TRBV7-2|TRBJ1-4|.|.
CASSLRQSNEKLFF
TGTGCCAGCAGCTTGAGACAGTCTAATGAAAAACTGTTTTTT
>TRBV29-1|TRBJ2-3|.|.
CSARPTGDTQYF
TGCAGCGCTAGGCCGACAGGAGATACGCAGTATTTT
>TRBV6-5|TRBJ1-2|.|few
CASSYSRTEHYGYTF
TGTGCCAGCAGTTACTCGCGGACAGAGCACTATGGCTACACCTTC
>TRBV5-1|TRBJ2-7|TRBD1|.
CASSLTGASYEQYF
TGCGCCAGCAGCTTAACAGGGGCCTCCTACGAGCAGTACTTC